Listed below are T cell receptor beta chains from one sample, sequenced in a study of CD8+CD57+ T cells in acquired aplastic anemia. TCRdb reanalysed the reads using MiXCR and keeps one entry per CDR3 protein. The sample lists fewer than 70,000 distinct CDR3 sequences; around half were seen once. The source material was sorted CD4+, CD8+, or CD8+CD57+ T cells (not recorded which) from PBMCs. The receptors originated from a human donor in good health, serving as a control. Both conserved end residues are part of each CDR3. D genes are given only for firm matches. Size values are once, few and many counts, or a class for expanded clones, and some rows have none.

>TRBV2|.|once|TRBJ2-5
CASSEWFVETQYF
TGTGCCAGCAGTGAATGGTTTGTGGAGACCCAGTACTTC
>TRBV12-3/TRBV12-4|.|.|TRBJ1-1
CASSLTLNTEAFF
TGTGCCAGCAGTTTAACCTTGAACACTGAAGCTTTCTTT
>TRBV29-1|.|.|TRBJ1-6
CSVVEGEASNSPLHF
TGCAGCGTTGTCGAGGGGGAAGCCAGTAATTCACCCCTCCACTTT
>TRBV5-1|.|.|TRBJ2-5
CASSPGRQETQYF
TGCGCCAGCAGCCCGGGACGGCAAGAGACCCAGTACTTC
>TRBV7-9|.|many|TRBJ2-1
CASSLIGVGRDEQFF
TGTGCCAGCAGCTTAATCGGTGTGGGAAGGGATGAGCAGTTCTTC
>TRBV2|TRBD1|.|TRBJ1-2
CASLSQGVGGYTF
TGTGCCAGCCTCTCACAGGGGGTAGGGGGCTACACCTTC
>TRBV7-9|.|.|TRBJ1-1
CASTDGYINTEAFF
TGTGCCAGCACAGATGGATATATAAACACTGAAGCTTTCTTT
>TRBV10-1|.|many|TRBJ1-6
CASSGTLYSPLHF
TGCGCCAGCAGTGGTACTCTTTATTCACCCCTCCACTTT
>TRBV3-1|TRBD2|.|TRBJ2-3
CASSQSGLAGGGTDTQYF
TGCGCCAGCAGCCAATCTGGACTAGCGGGCGGCGGCACAGATACGCAGTATTTT
>TRBV2|.|medium-sized|TRBJ1-6
CASNTPDNSPLHF
TGTGCCAGCAATACACCGGATAATTCACCCCTCCACTTT
>TRBV7-9|.|few|TRBJ2-7
CASSEVLPYEQYF
TGTGCCAGCAGCGAAGTCCTCCCCTACGAGCAGTACTTC
>TRBV2|TRBD1|medium-sized|TRBJ1-4
CASKGAQGVFF
TGTGCCAGCAAGGGGGCCCAAGGAGTGTTTTTT
>TRBV5-5|.|many|TRBJ1-1
CASSLVWGANTEAFF
TGTGCCAGCAGCTTGGTCTGGGGAGCGAACACTGAAGCTTTCTTT
>TRBV7-9|.|few|TRBJ1-2
CASSLFVGYGYTF
TGTGCCAGCAGCTTATTTGTCGGGTATGGCTACACCTTC
>TRBV29-1|.|.|TRBJ2-1
CSVGPYNEQFF
TGCAGCGTTGGCCCGTACAATGAGCAGTTCTTC
>TRBV29-1|.|few|TRBJ2-7
CSVELSELNYEQYF
TGCAGCGTTGAACTTTCGGAGCTCAACTACGAGCAGTACTTC
>TRBV20-1|.|.|TRBJ1-1
CSAREGANTEAFF
TGCAGTGCTAGAGAGGGGGCGAACACTGAAGCTTTCTTT
>TRBV7-2|TRBD1|.|TRBJ1-1
CASSRQGAHTEAFF
TGTGCCAGCAGCCGACAGGGGGCGCATACTGAAGCTTTCTTT
>TRBV19|.|once|TRBJ1-2
CASPTDTTNYGYTF
TGTGCCAGTCCCACGGACACCACTAACTATGGCTACACCTTC
>TRBV7-2|.|.|TRBJ2-7
CASSFIAPSSYERYF
TGTGCCAGCAGCTTCATTGCCCCGAGCTCCTACGAGCGGTACTTC
>TRBV5-5|TRBD1|many|TRBJ1-1
CASSFGTGLAEAFF
TGTGCCAGCAGCTTCGGGACAGGGTTAGCTGAAGCTTTCTTT
>TRBV29-1|TRBD1|.|TRBJ1-1
CSVGTGGRTEAFF
TGCAGCGTTGGGACAGGGGGACGCACTGAAGCTTTCTTT
>TRBV29-1|.|.|TRBJ1-2
CRVRAGAHGYTF
TGCCGCGTCCGGGCAGGGGCACATGGCTACACCTTC
>TRBV25-1|TRBD2|once|TRBJ2-7
CASSERGTNPTYEQYF
TGTGCCAGCAGTGAAAGAGGGACTAACCCGACCTACGAGCAGTACTTC
>TRBV2|TRBD1|.|TRBJ1-1
CASSPQGEGEAFF
TGTGCCAGCAGTCCACAGGGGGAGGGTGAAGCTTTCTTT
>TRBV19|.|.|TRBJ2-7
CASSIEHSSYEQYF
TGTGCCAGTAGTATAGAACACAGCTCCTACGAGCAGTACTTC
>TRBV5-1|TRBD1|many|TRBJ2-2
CASSVDRGSDTGELFF
TGCGCCAGCAGCGTGGACAGGGGGTCCGACACCGGGGAGCTGTTTTTT
>TRBV6-1|.|many|TRBJ1-2
CASSEKIGGGDYGYTF
TGTGCCAGCAGTGAAAAAATCGGCGGGGGAGACTATGGCTACACCTTC
>TRBV28|TRBD1|.|TRBJ1-2
CASGDRGREYGYTF
TGTGCCAGCGGTGACAGGGGGCGCGAATATGGCTACACCTTC
>TRBV19|.|many|TRBJ1-5
CASSWGGMGNQPQHF
TGTGCCAGTAGCTGGGGGGGAATGGGCAATCAGCCCCAGCATTTT
>TRBV5-1|.|.|TRBJ2-7
CASSLGGGPYEQYF
TGCGCCAGCAGCTTGGGTGGGGGACCCTACGAGCAGTACTTC
>TRBV29-1|.|.|TRBJ2-7
CSVVPRDSPSYEQYF
TGCAGCGTCGTGCCGCGGGACAGCCCTTCTTACGAGCAGTACTTC
>TRBV20-1|TRBD1|many|TRBJ1-2
CSAKPGQGEVNYGYTF
TGCAGTGCTAAACCGGGACAGGGAGAAGTTAACTATGGCTACACCTTC
>TRBV29-1|.|medium-sized|TRBJ1-5
CSRWSNQPQHF
TGCAGTCGCTGGAGCAATCAGCCCCAGCATTTT
>TRBV12-3/TRBV12-4|TRBD1|many|TRBJ2-5
CASSDTGGETQYF
TGTGCCAGCAGCGATACAGGGGGTGAGACCCAGTACTTC
>TRBV4-1|.|many|TRBJ1-5
CASSRRDQDNQPQHF
TGCGCCAGCAGCCGCCGGGACCAAGACAATCAGCCCCAGCATTTT
>TRBV20-1|.|.|TRBJ1-6
CSARTAGTPYNSPLHF
TGCAGTGCTAGGACGGCGGGGACACCTTATAATTCACCCCTCCACTTT
>TRBV20-1|TRBD1|.|TRBJ1-2
CSARDLGQGGGYTF
TGCAGTGCTAGAGATCTCGGACAGGGAGGAGGCTACACCTTC
>TRBV6-4|.|many|TRBJ1-6
CASSEAASNSPLHF
TGTGCCAGCAGTGAGGCAGCCTCTAATTCACCCCTCCACTTT
>TRBV5-7|.|many|TRBJ1-6
CASSRAPGDYNSPLHF
TGTGCCAGCAGCCGTGCTCCAGGGGATTATAATTCACCCCTCCACTTT
>TRBV20-1|.|medium-sized|TRBJ2-5
CSARTTPGETQYF
TGCAGTGCTAGGACCACCCCGGGGGAGACCCAGTACTTC
>TRBV4-1|.|.|TRBJ1-2
CASSRMPLYGYTF
TGCGCCAGCAGCCGGATGCCCCTCTATGGCTACACCTTC
>TRBV30|.|.|TRBJ1-1
CAGQKGMGTEAFF
TGTGCCGGACAAAAGGGGATGGGCACTGAAGCTTTCTTT
>TRBV20-1|.|few|TRBJ1-2
CSARTGTNYGYTF
TGCAGTGCTAGAACCGGGACCAATTATGGCTACACCTTC
>TRBV15|TRBD2|.|TRBJ2-5
CATSREEGLAAQETQYF
TGTGCCACCAGCAGAGAGGAGGGACTAGCGGCCCAAGAGACCCAGTACTTC